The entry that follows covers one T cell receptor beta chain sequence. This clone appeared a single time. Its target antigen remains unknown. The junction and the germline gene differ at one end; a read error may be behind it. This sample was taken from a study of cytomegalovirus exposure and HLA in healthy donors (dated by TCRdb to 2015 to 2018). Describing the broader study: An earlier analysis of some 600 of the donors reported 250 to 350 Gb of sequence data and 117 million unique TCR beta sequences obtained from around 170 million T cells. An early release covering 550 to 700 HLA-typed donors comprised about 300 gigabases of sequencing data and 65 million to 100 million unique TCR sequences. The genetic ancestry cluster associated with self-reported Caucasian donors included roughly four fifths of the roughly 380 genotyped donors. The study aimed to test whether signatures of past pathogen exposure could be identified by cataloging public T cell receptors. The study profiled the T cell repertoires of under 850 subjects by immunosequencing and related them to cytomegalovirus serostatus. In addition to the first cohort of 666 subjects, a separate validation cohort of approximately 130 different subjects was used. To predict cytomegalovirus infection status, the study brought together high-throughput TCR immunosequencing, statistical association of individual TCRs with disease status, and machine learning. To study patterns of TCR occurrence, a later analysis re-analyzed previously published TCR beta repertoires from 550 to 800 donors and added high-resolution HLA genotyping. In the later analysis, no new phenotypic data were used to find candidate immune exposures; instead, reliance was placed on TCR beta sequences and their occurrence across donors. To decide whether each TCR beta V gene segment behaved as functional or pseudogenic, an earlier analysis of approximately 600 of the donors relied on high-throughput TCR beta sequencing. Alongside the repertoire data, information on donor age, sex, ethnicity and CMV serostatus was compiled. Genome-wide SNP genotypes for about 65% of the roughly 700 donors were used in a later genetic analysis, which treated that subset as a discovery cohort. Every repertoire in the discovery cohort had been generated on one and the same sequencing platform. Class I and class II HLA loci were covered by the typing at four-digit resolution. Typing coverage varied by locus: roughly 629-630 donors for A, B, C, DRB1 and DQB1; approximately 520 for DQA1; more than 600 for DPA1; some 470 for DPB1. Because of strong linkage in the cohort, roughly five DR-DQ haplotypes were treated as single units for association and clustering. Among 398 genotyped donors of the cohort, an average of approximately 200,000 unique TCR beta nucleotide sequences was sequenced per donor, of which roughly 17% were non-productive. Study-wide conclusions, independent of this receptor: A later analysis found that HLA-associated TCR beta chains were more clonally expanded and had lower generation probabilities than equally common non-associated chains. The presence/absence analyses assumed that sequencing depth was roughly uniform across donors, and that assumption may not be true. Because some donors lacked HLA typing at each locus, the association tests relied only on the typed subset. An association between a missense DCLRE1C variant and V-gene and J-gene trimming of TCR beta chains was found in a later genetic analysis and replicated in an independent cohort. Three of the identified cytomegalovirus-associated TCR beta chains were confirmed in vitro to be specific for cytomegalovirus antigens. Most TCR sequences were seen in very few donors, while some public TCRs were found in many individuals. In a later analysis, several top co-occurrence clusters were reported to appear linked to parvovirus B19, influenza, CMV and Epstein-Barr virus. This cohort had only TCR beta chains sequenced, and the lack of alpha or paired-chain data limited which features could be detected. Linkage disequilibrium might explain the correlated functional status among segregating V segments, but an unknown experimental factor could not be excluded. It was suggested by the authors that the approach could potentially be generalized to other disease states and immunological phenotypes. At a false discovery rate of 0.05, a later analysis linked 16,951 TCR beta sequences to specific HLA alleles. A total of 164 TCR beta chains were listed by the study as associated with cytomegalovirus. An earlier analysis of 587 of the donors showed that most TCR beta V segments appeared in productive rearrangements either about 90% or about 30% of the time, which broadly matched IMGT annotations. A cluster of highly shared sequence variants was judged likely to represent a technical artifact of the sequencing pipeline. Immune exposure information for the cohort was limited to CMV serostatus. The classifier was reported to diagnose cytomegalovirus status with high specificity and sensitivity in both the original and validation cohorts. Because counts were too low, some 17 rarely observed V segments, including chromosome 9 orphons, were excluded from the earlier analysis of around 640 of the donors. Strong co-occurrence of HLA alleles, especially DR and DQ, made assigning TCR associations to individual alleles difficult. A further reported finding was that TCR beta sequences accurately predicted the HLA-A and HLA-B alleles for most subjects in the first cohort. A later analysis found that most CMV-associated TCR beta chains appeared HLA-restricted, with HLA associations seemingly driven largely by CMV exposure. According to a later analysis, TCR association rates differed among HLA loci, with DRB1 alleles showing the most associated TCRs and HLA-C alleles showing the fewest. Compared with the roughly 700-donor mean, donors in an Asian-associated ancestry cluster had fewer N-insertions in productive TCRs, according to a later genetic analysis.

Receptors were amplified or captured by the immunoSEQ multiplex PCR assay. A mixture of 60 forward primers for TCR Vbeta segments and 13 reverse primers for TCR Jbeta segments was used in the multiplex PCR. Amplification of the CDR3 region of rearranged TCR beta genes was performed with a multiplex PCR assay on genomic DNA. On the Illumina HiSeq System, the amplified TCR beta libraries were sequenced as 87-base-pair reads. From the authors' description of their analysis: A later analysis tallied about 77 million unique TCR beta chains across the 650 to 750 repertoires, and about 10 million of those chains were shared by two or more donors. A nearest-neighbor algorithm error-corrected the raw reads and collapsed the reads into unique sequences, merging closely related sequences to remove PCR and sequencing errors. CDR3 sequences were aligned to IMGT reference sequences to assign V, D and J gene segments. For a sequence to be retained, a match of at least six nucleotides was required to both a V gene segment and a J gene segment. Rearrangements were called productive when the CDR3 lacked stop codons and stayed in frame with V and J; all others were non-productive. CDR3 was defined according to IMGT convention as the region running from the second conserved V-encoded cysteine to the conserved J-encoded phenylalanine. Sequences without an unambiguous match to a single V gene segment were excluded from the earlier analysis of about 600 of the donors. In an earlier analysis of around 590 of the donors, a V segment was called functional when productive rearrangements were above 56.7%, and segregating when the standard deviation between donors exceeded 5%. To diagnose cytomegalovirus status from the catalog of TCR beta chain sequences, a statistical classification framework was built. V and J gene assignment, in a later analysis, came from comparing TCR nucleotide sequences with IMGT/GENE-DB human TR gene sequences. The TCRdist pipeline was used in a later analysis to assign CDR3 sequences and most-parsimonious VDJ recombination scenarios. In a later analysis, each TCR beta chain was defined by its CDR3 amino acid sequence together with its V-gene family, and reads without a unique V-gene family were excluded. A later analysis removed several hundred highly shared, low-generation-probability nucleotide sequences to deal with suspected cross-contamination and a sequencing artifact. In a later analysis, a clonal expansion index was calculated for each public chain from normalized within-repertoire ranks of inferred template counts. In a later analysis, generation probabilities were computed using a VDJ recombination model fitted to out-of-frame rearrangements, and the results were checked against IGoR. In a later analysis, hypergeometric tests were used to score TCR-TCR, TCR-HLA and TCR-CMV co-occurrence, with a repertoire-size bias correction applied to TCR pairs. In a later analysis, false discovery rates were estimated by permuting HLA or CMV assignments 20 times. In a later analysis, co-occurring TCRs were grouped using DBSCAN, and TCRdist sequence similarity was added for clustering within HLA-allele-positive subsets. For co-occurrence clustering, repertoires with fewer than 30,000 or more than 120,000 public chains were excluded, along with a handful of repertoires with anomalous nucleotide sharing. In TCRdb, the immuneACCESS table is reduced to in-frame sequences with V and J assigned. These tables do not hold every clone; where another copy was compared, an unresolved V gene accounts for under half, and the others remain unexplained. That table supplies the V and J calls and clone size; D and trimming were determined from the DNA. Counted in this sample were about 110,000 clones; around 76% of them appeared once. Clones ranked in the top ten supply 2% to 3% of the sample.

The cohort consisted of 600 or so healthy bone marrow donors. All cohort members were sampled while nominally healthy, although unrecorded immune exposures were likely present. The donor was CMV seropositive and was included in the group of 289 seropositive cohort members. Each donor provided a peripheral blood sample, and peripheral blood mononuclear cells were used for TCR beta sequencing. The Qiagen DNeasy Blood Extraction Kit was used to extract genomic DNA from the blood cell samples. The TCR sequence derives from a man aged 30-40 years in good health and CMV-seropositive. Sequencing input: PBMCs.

Here is the DNA: TGTTCCAGCAGCTCGGGAAGTAGCGGGGGTTCCCTACTCCGCGAGCAGTACTTC. This is translated as CSSSSGSSGGSLLREQYF. The sequence joins TRBV7-9 to TRBJ2-7, with 9 central nucleotides matching TRBD2. CDR1 and CDR2 are read off the germline V gene (reference sequence) as SEHNR and FQNEAQ. From its cysteine to its phenylalanine, the CDR3 spans 18 amino acids. Just the 54-base CDR3 DNA is kept, in frame starting at base 1.